One and the same sample provided the 19 T cell receptor beta chains below, sequenced in a study of cytomegalovirus exposure and HLA in healthy donors. The assay was immunoSEQ multiplex PCR, and TCRdb's table has in-frame clones only and misses some. The sample lists some 290,000 clones, 70% to 90% occurring once. Source material: PBMCs. Source of these receptors: a man younger than 40 in good health and CMV-seronegative.

The genes are TRBV30 and TRBJ2-7; 10 bases match TRBD1. There are 14 residues in the CDR3. Per the germline V gene, CDR1 is GTSNPN and CDR2 is SVGIG (reference sequence). The V and J ends lost 5 bases and 5 bases, in that order; junction bases with no gene match: 9. The chain's CDR3 is CAWGPGQGSHEQYF. The CDR3 bases are TGTGCCTGGGGTCCGGGACAGGGGTCCCACGAGCAGTACTTC. Based on the CDR3 plus reference TRBV30 and TRBJ2-7, the full variable domain is SQTIHQWPATLVQPVGSPLSLECTVEGTSNPNLYWYRQAAGRGLQLLFYSVGIGQISSEVPQNLSASRPQDRQFILSSKKLLLSDSGFYLCAWGPGQGSHEQYFGPGTRLTVT.

The chain has TRBV4-1 and TRBJ1-2, with no clear D. Germline V gene sequence: CDR1 MGHRA, CDR2 YSYEKL. Between the trimmed V and J ends, which lost 0 bases and 4 bases, there was a span of 12 bases. This CDR3 is 15 amino acids long. The CDR3 DNA reads as TGCGCCAGCAGCCAAGACCCGCACGGTACCTATGGCTACACCTTC. Translating gives CASSQDPHGTYGYTF.

The rearrangement joins TRBV7-2 to TRBJ2-7; D is undetermined. This CDR3 has 14 amino acids. Deletions cut 1 base from V and 0 bases from J, with 7 bases between. CDR1 SGHTA and CDR2 FQGNSA come from the germline V gene. This CDR3 reads CASSLGLLSYEQYF. Here the CDR3 DNA reads TGTGCCAGCAGCTTAGGTCTCCTCTCCTACGAGCAGTACTTC.

The V call is TRBV5-1, the J call TRBJ2-1; 8 nucleotides line up with TRBD1. CDR1 is SGHRS, CDR2 YFSETQ, per germline. The CDR3 runs 11 residues. The V segment lost 3 bases and the J segment 12 bases; nucleotides outside the gene matches: 2. Written as DNA, the CDR3 is TGCGCCAGCAGCTGGACAGGGCGGCAGTTCTTC. Residues: CASSWTGRQFF.

The chain couples TRBV10-3 to TRBJ1-1; TRBD1 might be the D (5 bases). There are 14 residues in the CDR3. Trimming shortened V by 6 bases and J by 0 bases, and 11 bases separated the two germline ends. Germline loops: CDR1 ENHRY, CDR2 SYGVKD. Here the CDR3 DNA reads TGTGCCATCAGCGAGACAGCCATGAACACTGAAGCTTTCTTT. This translates into CAISETAMNTEAFF.

The chain combines TRBV5-1 with TRBJ2-7; unclear D gene. The CDR3 length is 13 residues. Trimming took 4 bases from V and 1 from J, leaving 9 bases between them. Germline CDR1 reads SGHRS; CDR2 reads YFSETQ. DNA for the CDR3: TGCGCCAGCAGCAAAACCGGGTCCTACGAGCAGTACTTC. Encoded protein: CASSKTGSYEQYF.

The chain links TRBV6-5 to TRBJ1-6; TRBD1 aligns across 9 bases. The CDR3 extends over 14 amino acids. J gave up 10 bases and V 6 bases, and 7 bases lay outside the gene matches. In germline, CDR1 is MNHEY, CDR2 SVGAGI. The CDR3 sequence: CASSKDRGLSPLHF. CDR3 bases: TGTGCCAGCAGCAAGGACAGGGGATTATCACCCCTCCACTTT.

The chain has TRBV5-1 and TRBJ1-4; 7 nucleotides match TRBD1. This CDR3 is built from 15 residues. Germline assignment: CDR1 SGHRS and CDR2 YFSETQ. V dropped 3 bases and J dropped 5; count of bases not matched to a gene: 7. Written as DNA, the CDR3 is TGCGCCAGCAGCTCAACAGAGGACAGGAATGAAAAACTGTTTTTT. Translating gives CASSSTEDRNEKLFF. Full variable domain (remainder filled in from reference TRBV5-1 and TRBJ1-4): KAGVTQTPRYLIKTRGQQVTLSCSPISGHRSVSWYQQTPGQGLQFLFEYFSETQRNKGNFPGRFSGRQFSNSRSEMNVSTLELGDSALYLCASSSTEDRNEKLFFGSGTQLSVL.

The chain uses TRBV7-9 and TRBJ2-3; 9 positions match TRBD2. This CDR3 comprises 16 residues. With V trimmed by 4 bases and J by 2 bases, 7 bases remained unmatched. The germline V gene encodes CDR1 SEHNR and CDR2 FQNEAQ (reference sequence). CDR3 sequence reads: CASSSGAGGHTDTQYF. The CDR3 DNA reads TGTGCCAGCAGCTCCGGGGCGGGGGGGCACACAGATACGCAGTATTTT.

The V and J genes are TRBV5-1 and TRBJ1-1, with 7 nucleotides matching TRBD1. Germline-derived CDR1 and CDR2 are SGHRS and YFSETQ. CDR3 length: 16 amino acids. V trimming: 1 base; J trimming: 1 base; junction bases outside the gene matches: 7. The CDR3: CASSLRQGGPNTEAFF. For the CDR3, the DNA is TGCGCCAGCAGCTTGAGACAGGGTGGACCGAACACTGAAGCTTTCTTT. The full variable domain, in which reference TRBV5-1 and TRBJ1-1 provide the parts outside the CDR3, is KAGVTQTPRYLIKTRGQQVTLSCSPISGHRSVSWYQQTPGQGLQFLFEYFSETQRNKGNFPGRFSGRQFSNSRSEMNVSTLELGDSALYLCASSLRQGGPNTEAFFGQGTRLTVV.

The chain employs TRBV6-5 and TRBJ1-3; TRBD1 might be the D (6 bases). This CDR3 is 13 amino acids long. Germline V gene sequence: CDR1 MNHEY, CDR2 SVGAGI. V dropped 9 bases and J dropped 4 bases, with 13 bases sitting between them. CDR3 DNA: TGTGCCAGTCTCGGGACACCAGGAAACACCATATATTTT. Translating gives CASLGTPGNTIYF.

V usage is TRBV9 and J usage is TRBJ1-2, with D hard to call. The V and J ends lost 6 bases and 5 bases respectively, with 8 bases between them. CDR3 length equals 11 residues. Germline V gene sequence: CDR1 SGDLS, CDR2 YYNGEE. The CDR3 sequence is CASKSGYGYTF. As DNA, the CDR3 is TGTGCCAGCAAATCGGGTTATGGCTACACCTTC.

The chain employs TRBV6-1 and TRBJ2-7; TRBD1 might be the D (6 bases). The CDR3 is 13 residues long. Between the trimmed V and J ends, which lost 6 bases and 0 bases, there was a span of 9 bases. Per the germline V gene, CDR1 is MNHNS and CDR2 is SASEGT. The CDR3, as DNA: TGTGCCAGCAGCATACAGGGCTCCTACGAGCAGTACTTC. Amino acid sequence: CASSIQGSYEQYF.

V usage is TRBV14 and J usage is TRBJ2-7; tentatively, D is TRBD2 (6 bases). This CDR3 region has 15 residues. The V and J ends lost 5 bases and 1 base respectively, with 15 bases between them. Germline V gene lookup returns CDR1 SGHDN and CDR2 FVKESK. CDR3 sequence: CASSSRRGSSYEQYF. CDR3 bases: TGTGCCAGCAGCTCCCGGCGGGGCAGTTCCTACGAGCAGTACTTC.

V gene TRBV6-5 combines with J gene TRBJ2-2, with TRBD2 identical over 11 bases. Germline CDR1 and CDR2: MNHEY and SVGAGI. The CDR3 is made up of 16 amino acids. Trimming cost V 0 bases and J 6 bases; bases outside gene matches: 3. CDR3 in amino acids: CASSYSNSGGAGELFF. The CDR3 region has the DNA TGTGCCAGCAGTTACTCGAATAGCGGGGGGGCCGGGGAGCTGTTTTTT.

CDR3 bases: TGCAGCGGGATGGGACAGGGGGGCTACGAGCAGTACTTC. Its translation: CSGMGQGGYEQYF. The J gene is TRBJ2-7, the V gene TRBV29-1, with 11 bases lining up with TRBD1. The CDR3 has 13 amino acids. CDR1 is SQVTM, CDR2 ANQGSEA, per germline. J gave up 3 bases and V 7 bases, and 5 bases lay outside the gene matches.

V and J are TRBV5-1 and TRBJ1-1; 8 bases match TRBD1. Germline V lookup: CDR1 SGHRS, CDR2 YFSETQ. With 1 base clipped from V and 1 base from J, the junction kept 6 bases outside the gene matches. There are 16 residues in the CDR3. The CDR3 loop is CASSLKTGTGNTEAFF. The CDR3 DNA is TGCGCCAGCAGCTTGAAAACAGGGACAGGGAACACTGAAGCTTTCTTT. Supplemented by reference TRBV5-1 and TRBJ1-1, the full variable domain reads KAGVTQTPRYLIKTRGQQVTLSCSPISGHRSVSWYQQTPGQGLQFLFEYFSETQRNKGNFPGRFSGRQFSNSRSEMNVSTLELGDSALYLCASSLKTGTGNTEAFFGQGTRLTVV.

This clone was recorded many times. Written as DNA, the CDR3 is TGTGCCAGCAGCGTAGAGACAGGGGTAGTCACTGAAGCTTTCTTT. Translation gives CASSVETGVVTEAFF. V gene TRBV9 combines with J gene TRBJ1-1, with 8 bases fitting TRBD1. The germline CDR1 and CDR2 sequences are SGDLS and YYNGEE. Unmatched junction bases numbered 5, after V lost 0 bases and J lost 4 bases. The CDR3 consists of 15 residues. The entire variable domain, with the rest obtained from reference TRBV9 and TRBJ1-1, is as follows: DSGVTQTPKHLITATGQRVTLRCSPRSGDLSVYWYQQSLDQGLQFLIQYYNGEERAKGNILERFSAQQFPDLHSELNLSSLELGDSALYFCASSVETGVVTEAFFGQGTRLTVV.

The V gene is TRBV7-2, the J gene TRBJ1-2; the match to TRBD1 covers 9 bases. The V and J ends lost 5 bases and 4 bases, in that order; junction bases with no gene match: 14. This CDR3 contains 17 residues. Germline V lookup: CDR1 SGHTA, CDR2 FQGNSA. The CDR3 DNA follows: TGTGCCAGCAGCCCCCGTCCGGGACAGGGCGTCGGCTATGGCTACACCTTC. Its translation is CASSPRPGQGVGYGYTF.